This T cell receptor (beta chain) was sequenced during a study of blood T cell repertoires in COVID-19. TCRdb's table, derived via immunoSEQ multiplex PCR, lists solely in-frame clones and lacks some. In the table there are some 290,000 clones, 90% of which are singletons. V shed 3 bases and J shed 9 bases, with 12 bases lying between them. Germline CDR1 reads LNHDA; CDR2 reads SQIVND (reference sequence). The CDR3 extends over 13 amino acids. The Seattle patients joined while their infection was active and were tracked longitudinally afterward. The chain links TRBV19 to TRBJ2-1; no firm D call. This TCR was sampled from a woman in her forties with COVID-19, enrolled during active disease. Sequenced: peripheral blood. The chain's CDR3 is CASSIRFAAEQFF. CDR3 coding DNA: TGTGCCAGTAGTATCAGGTTCGCTGCTGAGCAGTTCTTC.